The 12 T cell receptor beta chains presented below share a single source sample, sequenced in a study of blood T cell repertoires in COVID-19. Here immunoSEQ multiplex PCR was the method, and the copy in TCRdb shows in-frame clones only, minus some. The sample comprises some 62,000 clones, roughly nine tenths of which are singletons, and 15% to 20% rests with the top ten. Input material: peripheral blood. The receptors originated from a woman in her fifties or sixties with COVID-19, enrolled during active disease.

The chain recombines TRBV5-5 with TRBJ1-2, with a weak D call TRBD1 (6 bases). The CDR3 totals 16 residues. Germline V CDR1 and CDR2: SGHKS, YYEKEE (reference sequence). Between the trimmed V and J ends, which lost 4 bases and 0 bases, there was a span of 16 bases. The CDR3 nucleotides read TGTGCCAGCAGCGAAGGTATCAGGGGCCCTAACTATGGCTACACCTTC. Translating it yields CASSEGIRGPNYGYTF.

The gene calls are TRBV30 and TRBJ1-2; TRBD1 matches 8 bases. This CDR3 contains 15 residues. Germline values: CDR1 GTSNPN, CDR2 SVGIG (reference sequence). V was pared by 3 bases and J by 6 bases, with 12 bases of the junction left unmatched. The CDR3 sequence is CAWRSPGTGGNGYTF. CDR3 nucleotide sequence: TGTGCCTGGAGATCTCCGGGGACAGGCGGAAATGGCTACACCTTC.

This rearrangement joins TRBV5-1 to TRBJ2-7; TRBD1 aligns across 8 bases. The length of the CDR3 is 15 residues. Losses at the gene ends were 0 bases for V and 3 bases for J; bases not matched to a gene: 5. Germline CDR1 SGHRS, CDR2 YFSETQ. The CDR3 here is CASSLAGTGVYEQYF. Written as DNA, the CDR3 is TGCGCCAGCAGCTTGGCGGGGACAGGTGTCTACGAGCAGTACTTC. The complete variable domain, with remaining parts taken from reference TRBV5-1 and TRBJ2-7, reads KAGVTQTPRYLIKTRGQQVTLSCSPISGHRSVSWYQQTPGQGLQFLFEYFSETQRNKGNFPGRFSGRQFSNSRSEMNVSTLELGDSALYLCASSLAGTGVYEQYFGPGTRLTVT.

The V call is TRBV27, the J call TRBJ2-2, with a tentative D call TRBD2 (7 bases). The CDR3 consists of 18 residues. Germline CDR1 and CDR2: MNHEY and SMNVEV (reference sequence). V was cut by 3 bases and J by 1 base, with 18 bases left in between. The CDR3 DNA sequence: TGTGCCAGCAGTTTTCTCACAGGGACTAATATGAACACCGGGGAGCTGTTTTTT. Protein sequence: CASSFLTGTNMNTGELFF.

The V gene is TRBV5-1, the J gene TRBJ2-7, with D maybe TRBD2 (5 bases). Germline V gene data show CDR1 as SGHRS and CDR2 as YFSETQ. The CDR3 contains 14 residues. The V end lost 2 bases, the J end lost 6 bases, and 15 bases lay between the germline ends. CDR3 DNA: TGCGCCAGCAGCTTAGTTTCGCGGGTCGGCGAGCAGTACTTC. This sequence encodes CASSLVSRVGEQYF.

This chain uses TRBV7-3 with TRBJ1-6, with 9 nucleotides matching TRBD1. This CDR3 has 14 residues. V shed 5 bases, J shed 7 bases, and the junction held 3 bases outside the gene matches. Germline CDR1 reads SGHTA; CDR2 reads FQGTGA. The CDR3 DNA reads as TGTGCCAGCAGCCACGGGACAGGGAATTCACCCCTCCACTTT. Its protein is CASSHGTGNSPLHF.

The V and J genes are TRBV9 and TRBJ2-3; 13 positions agree with TRBD2. From germline, CDR1 is SGDLS and CDR2 YYNGEE. The CDR3 extends over 16 amino acids. V was clipped by 4 bases and J by 4 bases; unmatched bases: 6. CDR3 DNA sequence: TGTGCCAGCAGCACTAGCGGGAGGGAGGGGGCAGATACGCAGTATTTT. It yields the protein CASSTSGREGADTQYF.

The chain combines TRBV19 with TRBJ1-4; 9 nucleotides match TRBD1. Germline V gene data show CDR1 as LNHDA and CDR2 as SQIVND (reference sequence). This CDR3 is built from 15 residues. J gave up 5 bases and V 4 bases, and 5 bases lay outside the gene matches. The CDR3: CASSTGTGLNEKLFF. In nucleotides, the CDR3 is TGTGCCAGTAGTACAGGGACAGGGCTAAATGAAAAACTGTTTTTT.

V gene TRBV19 combines with J gene TRBJ2-1; 10 nucleotides line up with TRBD2. The trim removed 2 bases at V and 3 bases at J, leaving 7 bases unmatched. This CDR3 is 17 amino acids long. CDR1 LNHDA and CDR2 SQIVND come from the germline V gene (reference sequence). The CDR3 DNA is TGTGCCAGTAGTATACCCGAGCGGGAGGGTATCTACAATGAGCAGTTCTTC. This translates into CASSIPEREGIYNEQFF.

This chain joins TRBV15 and TRBJ1-1; 10 bases agree with TRBD1. V was pared by 3 bases and J by 8 bases, with 6 bases of the junction left unmatched. Germline values: CDR1 LNHNV, CDR2 YYDKDF (reference sequence). CDR3 size: 14 residues. The CDR3, as DNA: TGTGCCACCAGCAGTCGACAGGGGGCGGGGGAAGCTTTCTTT. Amino acids: CATSSRQGAGEAFF.

As regards this clone: A read error may produce the germline difference seen at one junction end. This chain links TRBV7-7 with TRBJ2-1; the D gene is possibly TRBD2 (6 bases). CDR1 and CDR2 from the germline V gene are SSHAT and FNYEAQ (reference sequence). There are 15 residues in the CDR3. The CDR3 region has the DNA TGTGCTAGCAGCCTTAGCGGTAGCACCTTCGGCGAGCAGTTCTTC. It codes for CASSLSGSTFGEQFF.

The rearrangement uses TRBV7-3 and TRBJ2-2, with unresolved D. Trimming cost V 1 base and J 6 bases, with 9 bases left between them. This CDR3 has 14 residues. Germline V lookup: CDR1 SGHTA, CDR2 FQGTGA. This chain's CDR3 is CASSLIRSPGELFF. In DNA, the CDR3 is TGTGCCAGCAGCTTAATTAGGAGTCCCGGGGAGCTGTTTTTT.